This note documents a single T cell receptor (beta chain) sequence. Antigen specificity is unknown. This PCR relied on a set of 60 Vbeta primers and 13 Jbeta primers. Measured with immunoSEQ multiplex PCR; TCRdb has only the in-frame clones, and not every one. The table shows about 300,000 clones, with 86% occurring only once. This entry comes from a study of cytomegalovirus exposure and HLA in healthy donors. On the study more broadly: A data release that came early held 80 million to 95 million unique TCRs from HLA-typed donors.

Points from the study as a whole: Reportedly, diagnosis of cytomegalovirus status by the classifier showed high specificity and sensitivity. Serostatus for CMV was the only available immune exposure information. Rarity characterized most TCR sequences, yet some public TCRs appeared in many donors.

V shed 0 bases and J 13 bases; nucleotides not matched to a gene: 7. The V gene's germline CDR1 is MNHEY and CDR2 SMNVEV (reference sequence). The CDR3 extends over 15 amino acids. J is TRBJ1-6 and V is TRBV27, with 9 bases lining up with TRBD1. The source is a middle-aged man in good health and CMV-seropositive. Sequences were obtained from PBMCs. The CDR3 spells CASSLSGTGSSPLHF. Written as DNA, the CDR3 is TGTGCCAGCAGTTTATCCGGGACAGGGTCGTCGCCCCTCCACTTT.